One and the same sample provided the 29 T cell receptor beta chains below, sequenced in a study of cytomegalovirus exposure and HLA in healthy donors. Clones were read by immunoSEQ multiplex PCR, and TCRdb kept only the in-frame ones, dropping some. The sample includes about 120,000 clones, more than 75% of them seen just once. Sample: PBMCs. The receptors come from a woman under 40 in good health and CMV-seronegative.

For this clone: Since a much larger clone is just one base distant, this may be a read error. V gene TRBV7-2 combines with J gene TRBJ1-1, with D unresolved. V was clipped by 2 bases and J by 1 base, with 5 bases between them. CDR1 is SGHTA and CDR2 is FQGNSA in the germline V gene. CDR3 size: 13 residues. The CDR3 DNA follows: TGTGCCAGCAGCTTAAACAGGAACACTGAAGCTTTCTTT. This encodes CASSLNRNTEAFF.

The chain uses TRBV12-5 and TRBJ1-3; no definite D call. CDR1 and CDR2 from the germline V gene are LGHNT and FRNRAP. The CDR3 is made up of 14 amino acids. Between the trimmed V and J ends, which lost 3 bases and 2 bases, there was a span of 8 bases. CDR3 sequence reads: CASGFVAPGNTIYF. In DNA, the CDR3 is TGTGCTAGTGGTTTTGTAGCCCCTGGAAACACCATATATTTT.

This clone was detected once. The V gene is TRBV6-5, the J gene TRBJ1-2; 7 bases agree with TRBD1. The CDR3 length is 15 residues. After removal of 6 bases from V and 5 bases from J, the junction contained 12 bases not matched to a gene. CDR1 and CDR2 (germline): MNHEY, SVGAGI. CDR3 DNA sequence: TGTGCCAGCAGCGAGACAGGGTCGAACGCTTATGGCTACACCTTC. This gives the protein CASSETGSNAYGYTF.

V is TRBV5-8 and J is TRBJ2-7; 7 bases are shared with TRBD1. Per the germline V gene, CDR1 is SGHTS and CDR2 is YDEGEE. This CDR3 has 14 residues. V was pared by 4 bases and J by 0 bases, with 4 bases of the junction left unmatched. The CDR3 DNA sequence: TGTGCCAGCAGCCTATGGGACAGCTCCTACGAGCAGTACTTC. Translated: CASSLWDSSYEQYF.

The chain has TRBV4-3 and TRBJ2-7; D uncertain. Germline CDR1 reads LGHNA; CDR2 reads YSLEER. Trimming shortened V by 4 bases and J by 2 bases, and 9 bases separated the two germline ends. The CDR3 consists of 13 residues. The DNA for the CDR3 is TGCGCCAGCAGCCTAGCACTACCCTACGAGCAGTACTTC. It is translated as CASSLALPYEQYF.

CDR3 nucleotide sequence: TGTGCCAGCAGTCCTTTAGCGGGGGGGGCCGAGCAGTACTTC. Protein sequence: CASSPLAGGAEQYF. V is TRBV27 and J is TRBJ2-7; 11 bases fit TRBD2. This CDR3 has 14 amino acids. Germline CDR1 reads MNHEY; CDR2 reads SMNVEV (reference sequence). The ends lost 5 bases at V and 6 bases at J; junction bases unmatched: 6.

This clone was counted only a few times. This rearrangement joins TRBV2 to TRBJ1-2, with 9 bases aligning to TRBD1. Looked up from germline, CDR1 is SNHLY and CDR2 is FYNNEI. The CDR3 has 13 residues. The V segment lost 6 bases and the J segment 6 bases; nucleotides outside the gene matches: 5. In DNA form, the CDR3 reads TGTGCCAGCAGCCCGGGACAGGGACATGGCTACACCTTC. It is translated as CASSPGQGHGYTF. Using reference TRBV2 and TRBJ1-2 for the parts outside the CDR3, the full variable domain is EPEVTQTPSHQVTQMGQEVILRCVPISNHLYFYWYRQILGQKVEFLVSFYNNEISEKSEIFDDQFSVERPDGSNFTLKIRSTKLEDSAMYFCASSPGQGHGYTFGSGTRLTVV.

V gene TRBV18 combines with J gene TRBJ2-3; the D gene is possibly TRBD2 (7 bases). V gave up 2 bases and J gave up 4 bases, with 10 bases separating them. Germline-derived CDR1 and CDR2 are KGHSH and LQKENI. CDR3 length: 14 residues. Written as DNA, the CDR3 is TGTGCCAGCTCACCAGGGGGGGGCCCAGATACGCAGTATTTT. Protein sequence: CASSPGGGPDTQYF.

J is TRBJ1-1 and V is TRBV5-6; D is possibly TRBD1 (6 bases). Germline V gene data show CDR1 as SGHDT and CDR2 as YYEEEE. Between the trimmed V and J ends, which lost 3 bases and 8 bases, there was a span of 17 bases. There are 14 residues in the CDR3. The CDR3: CASSSFFRDNEAFF. The CDR3 DNA follows: TGTGCCAGCAGCTCCTTTTTCCGGGACAACGAAGCTTTCTTT.

The gene calls are TRBV5-1 and TRBJ2-1; TRBD2 aligns across 10 bases. Trimming removed 2 bases from V and 0 bases from J; junction bases left unmatched: 8. Germline lookup yields CDR1 SGHRS and CDR2 YFSETQ. CDR3 length equals 18 residues. CDR3 DNA sequence: TGCGCCAGCAGCTTTAGCCTAGCGGGGGTTTACTCCTACAATGAGCAGTTCTTC. Translating it yields CASSFSLAGVYSYNEQFF. The full variable domain, with the rest looked up from reference TRBV5-1 and TRBJ2-1, is KAGVTQTPRYLIKTRGQQVTLSCSPISGHRSVSWYQQTPGQGLQFLFEYFSETQRNKGNFPGRFSGRQFSNSRSEMNVSTLELGDSALYLCASSFSLAGVYSYNEQFFGPGTRLTVL.

The V and J genes are TRBV30 and TRBJ2-1; no clear D gene. The CDR3 runs to 11 residues. In germline, CDR1 is GTSNPN, CDR2 SVGIG (reference sequence). Trimming left V 5 bases short and J 3 bases short, with 5 bases between. CDR3 region: CAWGVYNEQFF. The CDR3 DNA follows: TGTGCCTGGGGAGTCTACAATGAGCAGTTCTTC.

This chain links TRBV5-1 with TRBJ1-1; 7 positions match TRBD1. The ends lost 8 bases at V and 5 bases at J; junction bases unmatched: 9. In germline, CDR1 is SGHRS, CDR2 YFSETQ. This CDR3 region has 13 residues. CDR3 region: CASAGTALTEAFF. The CDR3 nucleotides read TGCGCCAGTGCCGGGACAGCCCTTACTGAAGCTTTCTTT.

The rearrangement joins TRBV6-1 to TRBJ2-3, with 8 bases matching TRBD1. Germline CDR1 MNHNS, CDR2 SASEGT. This CDR3 has 15 residues. With 2 bases clipped from V and 0 bases from J, the junction kept 1 base outside the gene matches. CDR3 coding DNA: TGTGCCAGCAGTGAAAGGGACAGGAGCACAGATACGCAGTATTTT. Its translation is CASSERDRSTDTQYF.

This chain links TRBV2 with TRBJ1-5; perhaps TRBD1 as D (6 bases). CDR1 is SNHLY, CDR2 FYNNEI, per germline. V shed 6 bases and J shed 0 bases, with 12 bases lying between them. This CDR3 contains 15 residues. DNA for the CDR3: TGTGCCAGCAGGCCGGACAGTAATAGCAATCAGCCCCAGCATTTT. As protein: CASRPDSNSNQPQHF.

The V gene is TRBV4-1, the J gene TRBJ1-2, with 9 bases that match TRBD1. The CDR3 has 14 amino acids. Looked up from germline, CDR1 is MGHRA and CDR2 is YSYEKL. The V segment lost 4 bases and the J segment 7 bases; nucleotides outside the gene matches: 7. The CDR3 sequence is CASSPIDRGSGYTF. The CDR3 DNA follows: TGCGCCAGCAGCCCTATCGACAGGGGGTCTGGCTACACCTTC.

This clone has a handful of counts. The DNA of the CDR3 is TGTGCCTGGAGTGTAGCCGCTAGCACAGATACGCAGTATTTT. Translating it yields CAWSVAASTDTQYF. This sequence joins TRBV30 and TRBJ2-3; D gene unclear. From germline, CDR1 is GTSNPN and CDR2 SVGIG (reference sequence). Trimming took off 0 bases at V and 0 bases at J, with 7 bases between the two ends. The CDR3 spans 14 residues.

The chain employs TRBV9 and TRBJ2-5; 12 bases are a match to TRBD2. There are 15 residues in the CDR3. With 1 base clipped from V and 5 bases from J, the junction kept 3 bases outside the gene matches. Germline V gene lookup returns CDR1 SGDLS and CDR2 YYNGEE. The CDR3 is CASSVLAGGLETQYF. The CDR3 DNA sequence: TGTGCCAGCAGCGTACTAGCGGGGGGGCTTGAGACCCAGTACTTC.

The V call is TRBV7-9, the J call TRBJ2-7, with 7 bases lining up with TRBD1. Germline trimming cut 4 bases from V and 0 bases from J; bases unmatched to any gene: 6. From germline, CDR1 is SEHNR and CDR2 FQNEAQ (reference sequence). The CDR3 runs 15 residues. CDR3 DNA sequence: TGTGCCAGCAGCTCCCACGGACAGGTCTCCTACGAGCAGTACTTC. Translation: CASSSHGQVSYEQYF.

The chain links TRBV28 to TRBJ2-4; weak D call: TRBD1 (6 bases). Trimming cost V 6 bases and J 0 bases, with 24 bases left between them. Germline lookup yields CDR1 MDHEN and CDR2 SYDVKM. There are 19 residues in the CDR3. The CDR3 nucleotides read TGTGCCAGCAGCCCTCAGGGGATTGAGGTGTGGCTAGCCAAAAACATTCAGTACTTC. This encodes CASSPQGIEVWLAKNIQYF.

The chain joins TRBV14 to TRBJ2-7; 8 bases line up with TRBD1. The V and J ends lost 5 bases and 0 bases, in that order; junction bases with no gene match: 9. This CDR3 region has 16 residues. CDR1 SGHDN and CDR2 FVKESK come from the germline V gene. This CDR3 is CASSYGTGGPSYEQYF. CDR3 DNA: TGTGCCAGCAGCTACGGGACAGGTGGGCCCTCCTACGAGCAGTACTTC.

J is TRBJ2-5 and V is TRBV9; 10 nucleotides match TRBD2. This CDR3 comprises 16 residues. The V and J ends lost 1 base and 4 bases, in that order; junction bases with no gene match: 7. The V gene's germline CDR1 is SGDLS and CDR2 YYNGEE. CDR3 amino acids: CASSVIPSGGGETQYF. CDR3 bases: TGTGCCAGCAGCGTAATCCCTAGCGGGGGCGGAGAGACCCAGTACTTC.

The chain combines TRBV10-2 with TRBJ1-2; possibly TRBD1 for D (6 bases). V was shortened by 3 bases and J by 4 bases, with 12 bases between the two germline ends. CDR1 WSHSY and CDR2 SAAADI come from the germline V gene. CDR3 length equals 14 residues. The CDR3 loop is CASSDRGAAYGYTF. CDR3 DNA: TGCGCCAGCAGTGATCGGGGGGCGGCCTATGGCTACACCTTC.

The chain combines TRBV7-2 with TRBJ2-5, with 12 bases that match TRBD2. The CDR3 loop spans 16 amino acids. V was pared by 4 bases and J by 4 bases, with 7 bases of the junction left unmatched. From germline, CDR1 is SGHTA and CDR2 FQGNSA. CDR3: CASSYGLAGGAETQYF. DNA of the CDR3: TGTGCCAGCAGCTACGGGCTAGCGGGGGGGGCAGAGACCCAGTACTTC.

This clone was recorded a few times. The chain has TRBV7-9 and TRBJ1-4, with D possibly being TRBD1 (5 bases). Between the trimmed V and J ends, which lost 8 bases and 3 bases, there was a span of 13 bases. The V gene's germline CDR1 is SEHNR and CDR2 FQNEAQ (reference sequence). This CDR3 contains 14 residues. In DNA, the CDR3 is TGTGCCAGCGAAGTCGCAGGGTCTAATGAAAAACTGTTTTTT. Translated, it gives CASEVAGSNEKLFF.

V and J are TRBV5-1 and TRBJ1-1; TRBD1 matches 9 bases. CDR1 is SGHRS and CDR2 is YFSETQ in the germline V gene. The V and J ends lost 4 bases and 0 bases, in that order; junction bases with no gene match: 4. This CDR3 is built from 15 residues. This CDR3 reads CASSQGTGLNTEAFF. The DNA for the CDR3 is TGCGCCAGCAGCCAGGGGACAGGGTTGAACACTGAAGCTTTCTTT.

The chain links TRBV9 to TRBJ1-4; 9 bases map to TRBD1. Germline CDR1 SGDLS, CDR2 YYNGEE. The CDR3 totals 15 residues. Unmatched junction bases numbered 9, after V lost 4 bases and J lost 8 bases. CDR3 residues: CASSPRTGAPEKLFF. The CDR3 region has the DNA TGTGCCAGCAGCCCCCGGACAGGGGCCCCAGAAAAACTGTTTTTT.

This clone was recorded once. CDR3 sequence (DNA): TGTGCCAGCAGCCCTCAAGCCACACTCCATGGGCACTATGGCTACACCTTC. Its protein is CASSPQATLHGHYGYTF. The chain links TRBV14 to TRBJ1-2, with D hard to call. The CDR3 extends over 17 amino acids. Trimming removed 4 bases from V and 3 bases from J, with 21 bases in between. Germline V gene sequence: CDR1 SGHDN, CDR2 FVKESK. Using reference TRBV14 and TRBJ1-2 for the parts outside the CDR3, the full variable domain is EAGVTQFPSHSVIEKGQTVTLRCDPISGHDNLYWYRRVMGKEIKFLLHFVKESKQDESGMPNNRFLAERTGGTYSTLKVQPAELEDSGVYFCASSPQATLHGHYGYTFGSGTRLTVV.

This clone was seen just once. The chain joins TRBV7-8 to TRBJ2-3; TRBD2 matches at 12 bases. The CDR3 extends over 17 amino acids. Germline CDR1 SGHVS, CDR2 FQNEAQ. Unmatched junction bases numbered 4, after V lost 1 base and J lost 2 bases. Written as DNA, the CDR3 is TGTGCCAGCAGCTTAGTCAGACTAGCGGGGGACACAGATACGCAGTATTTT. It yields the protein CASSLVRLAGDTDTQYF.

The chain's CDR3 is CASSPSGQGSGANVLTF. The CDR3 DNA follows: TGCGCCAGCAGCCCCTCGGGACAGGGTTCTGGGGCCAACGTCCTGACTTTC. The chain joins TRBV4-3 to TRBJ2-6; 9 bases are a match to TRBD1. The CDR3 contains 17 residues. Germline CDR1 LGHNA, CDR2 YSLEER. Unmatched junction bases numbered 5, after V lost 4 bases and J lost 1 base.